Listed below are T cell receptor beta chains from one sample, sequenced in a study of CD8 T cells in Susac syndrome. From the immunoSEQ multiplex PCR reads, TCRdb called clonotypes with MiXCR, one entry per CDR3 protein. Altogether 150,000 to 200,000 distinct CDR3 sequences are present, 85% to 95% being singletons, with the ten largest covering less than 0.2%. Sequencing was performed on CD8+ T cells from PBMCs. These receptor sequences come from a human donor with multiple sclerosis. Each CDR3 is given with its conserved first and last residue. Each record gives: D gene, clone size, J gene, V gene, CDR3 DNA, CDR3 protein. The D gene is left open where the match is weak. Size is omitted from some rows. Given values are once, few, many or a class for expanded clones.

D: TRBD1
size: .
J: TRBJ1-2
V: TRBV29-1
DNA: TGCAGCGTCAGGGACAGCGATAACTATGGCTACACCTTC
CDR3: CSVRDSDNYGYTF

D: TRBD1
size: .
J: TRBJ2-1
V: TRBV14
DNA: TGTGCCAGCAGCTACAGACAGGGGAGCGATGAGCAGTTCTTC
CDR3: CASSYRQGSDEQFF

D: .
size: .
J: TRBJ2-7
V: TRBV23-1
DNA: TGCGCCAGCAGTGGCGTTGGTGTAGATTCCTACGAGCAGTACTTC
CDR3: CASSGVGVDSYEQYF

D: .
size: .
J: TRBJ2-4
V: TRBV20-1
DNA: TGCAGTGCTAGTGGGGGGTTCGGGGCCAAAAACATTCAGTACTTC
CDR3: CSASGGFGAKNIQYF

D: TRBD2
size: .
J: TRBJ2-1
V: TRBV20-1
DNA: TGCAGTGGGCGGGACTACTCTTACAATGAGCAGTTCTTC
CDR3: CSGRDYSYNEQFF

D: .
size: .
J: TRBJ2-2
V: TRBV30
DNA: TGTGCCTGGAGTCCTACGAACACCGGGGAGCTGTTTTTT
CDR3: CAWSPTNTGELFF

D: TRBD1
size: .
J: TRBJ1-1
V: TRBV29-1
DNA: TGCAGCGGGGCGGACAGGGGTGACACTGAAGCTTTCTTT
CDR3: CSGADRGDTEAFF

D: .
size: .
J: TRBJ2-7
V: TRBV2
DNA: TGTGCCAGCAGCCCGAGGAGGGGGGCCTACGAGCAGTACTTC
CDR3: CASSPRRGAYEQYF

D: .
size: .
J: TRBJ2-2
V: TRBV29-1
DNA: TGCAGCGTTGAAGACAGGGGGTCCCGGTTGGGGGGCACCGGGGAGCTGTTTTTT
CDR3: CSVEDRGSRLGGTGELFF

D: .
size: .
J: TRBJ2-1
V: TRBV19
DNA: TGTGCCAGTAGGCAATCGGGACGGCTAAATGAGCAGTTCTTC
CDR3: CASRQSGRLNEQFF

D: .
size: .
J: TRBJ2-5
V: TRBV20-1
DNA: TGCAGTGCCGCCCTCGGTTGGGGGCGGGAGACCCAGTACTTC
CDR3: CSAALGWGRETQYF

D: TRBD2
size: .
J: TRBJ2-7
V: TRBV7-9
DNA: TGTGCCAGCAGCAATCTAGCGGGAGGGCTCGAGCAGTACTTC
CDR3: CASSNLAGGLEQYF

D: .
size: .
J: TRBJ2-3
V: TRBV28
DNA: TGTGCCAGCAGTTTAGTCGGGTGGTCAGGATCCTCGGATACGCAGTATTTT
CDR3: CASSLVGWSGSSDTQYF

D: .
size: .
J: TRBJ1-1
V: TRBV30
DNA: TGTGCCTCGGTGAGGACAGAAGCTTTCTTT
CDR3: CASVRTEAFF

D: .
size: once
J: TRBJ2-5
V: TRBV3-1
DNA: TGTGCCAGCAGGTCCCAAGGGGAAGAGACCCAGTACTTC
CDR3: CASRSQGEETQYF

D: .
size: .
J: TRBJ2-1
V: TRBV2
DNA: TGTGCCAGCAGTGAATGGCTAGTCGGCAATGAGCAGTTCTTC
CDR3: CASSEWLVGNEQFF

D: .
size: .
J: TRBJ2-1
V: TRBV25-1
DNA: TGTGCCAGCAGTGGGACCGTCGACAATGAGCAGTTCTTC
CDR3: CASSGTVDNEQFF

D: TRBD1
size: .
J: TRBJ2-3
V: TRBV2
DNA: TGTGCCAGCACCCCGGGACAGGGTAGCACAGATACGCAGTATTTT
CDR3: CASTPGQGSTDTQYF

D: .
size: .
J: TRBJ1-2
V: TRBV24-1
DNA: TGTGCCACCAGTTCGGAGGGGGGAAACTATGGCTACACCTTC
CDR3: CATSSEGGNYGYTF

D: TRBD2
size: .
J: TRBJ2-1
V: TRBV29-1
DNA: TGCAGCGTGGGGACAGATTTGACTAGCGGGAGGGTGGTCTCCTACAATGAGCAGTTCTTC
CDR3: CSVGTDLTSGRVVSYNEQFF

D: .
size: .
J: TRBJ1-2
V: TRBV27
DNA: TGTGCCAGCAGTTTCTACCCAGAGGCCTATGGCTACACCTTC
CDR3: CASSFYPEAYGYTF

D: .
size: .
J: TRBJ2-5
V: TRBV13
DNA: TGTGCCAGCAGCTTAGGCCTAGGGGGGGCCCCAGAGACCCAGTACTTC
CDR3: CASSLGLGGAPETQYF

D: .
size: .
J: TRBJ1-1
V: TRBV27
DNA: TGTGCCAGCAGTTTACAGCATACAGGGAGGGCTGAAGCTTTCTTT
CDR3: CASSLQHTGRAEAFF

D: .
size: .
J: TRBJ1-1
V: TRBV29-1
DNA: TGCAGCACCCTCTCAGGGGCCACTGAAGCTTTCTTT
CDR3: CSTLSGATEAFF

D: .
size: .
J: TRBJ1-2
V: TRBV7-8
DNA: TGTGCCAGCAGCTTCGGGGGCGATCACTATGGCTACACCTTC
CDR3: CASSFGGDHYGYTF

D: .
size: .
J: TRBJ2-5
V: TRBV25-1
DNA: TGTGCCAGCAGACAATCCGCTTCAGGGATGTTGGGTGTAGAGACCCAGTACTTC
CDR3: CASRQSASGMLGVETQYF

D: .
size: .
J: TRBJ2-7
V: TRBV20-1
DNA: TGCAGTGCCCAACAGGGACCCTCCGCTGGGGAGCAGTACTTC
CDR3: CSAQQGPSAGEQYF

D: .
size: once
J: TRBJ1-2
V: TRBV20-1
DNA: TGCAGTGCCGAAAGGACGGGTAACTATGGCTACACCTTC
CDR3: CSAERTGNYGYTF

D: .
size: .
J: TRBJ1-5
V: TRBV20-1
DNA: TGCAGTGTTTGCTGGGATCAGCCCCAGCATTTT
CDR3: CSVCWDQPQHF

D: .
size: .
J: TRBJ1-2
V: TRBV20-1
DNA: TGCAGTGCATGGGGCATGCTCAACCCTACTAACTATGGCTACACCTTC
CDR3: CSAWGMLNPTNYGYTF

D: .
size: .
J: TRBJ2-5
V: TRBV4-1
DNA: TGCGCCAGCAGCCAAGACACGGAGGGCAGGGTGTGGGAGACCCAGTACTTC
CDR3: CASSQDTEGRVWETQYF

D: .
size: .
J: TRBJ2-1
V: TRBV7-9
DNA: TGTGCCAGCGGGACGGGAGTTACTAATGAGCAGTTCTTC
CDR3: CASGTGVTNEQFF

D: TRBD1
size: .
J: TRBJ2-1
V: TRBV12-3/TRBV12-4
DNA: TGTGCCAGCACTCTTGGACAGGTTGCTGAGCAGTTCTTC
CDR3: CASTLGQVAEQFF

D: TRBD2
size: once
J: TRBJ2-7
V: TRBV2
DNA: TGTGCCAGCAGCCAGACTAGCGGTTACTACGAGCAGTACTTC
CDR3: CASSQTSGYYEQYF

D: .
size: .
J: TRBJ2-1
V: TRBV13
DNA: TGTGCCAGCAGCCCAGGCCCGGAATCGAATGAGCAGTTCTTC
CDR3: CASSPGPESNEQFF

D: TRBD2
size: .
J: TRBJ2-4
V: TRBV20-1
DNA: TGCAGTGCTAGAGCCCCGGGACTAGGAAACATTCAGTACTTC
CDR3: CSARAPGLGNIQYF

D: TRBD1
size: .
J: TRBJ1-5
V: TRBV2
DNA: TGTGCCAGCAGCGCAACCGGGACAGGGGGAGATCGGTATCAGCCCCAGCATTTT
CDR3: CASSATGTGGDRYQPQHF

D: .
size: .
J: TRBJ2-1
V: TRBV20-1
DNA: TGCAGTGCCCCAAGTGCCCTCCATGAGCAGTTCTTC
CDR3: CSAPSALHEQFF

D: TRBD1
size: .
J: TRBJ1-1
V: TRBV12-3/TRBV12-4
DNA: TGTGCCAGCAGAGGGACAGCAGGCACTGAAGCTTTCTTT
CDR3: CASRGTAGTEAFF

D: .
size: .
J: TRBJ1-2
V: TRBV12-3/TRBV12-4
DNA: TGTGCCAGCAGTTTCGAAGGGAATGGCTACACCTTC
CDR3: CASSFEGNGYTF

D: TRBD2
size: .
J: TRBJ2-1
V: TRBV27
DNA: TGTGCCAGCAGTTCGCTACAAACTCATAGCGGGGCATCCTACAATGAGCAGTTCTTC
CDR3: CASSSLQTHSGASYNEQFF

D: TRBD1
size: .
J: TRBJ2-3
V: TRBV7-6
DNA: TGTGCCAGCAGCCCCGACAGGGGAGTCACAGATACGCAGTATTTT
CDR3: CASSPDRGVTDTQYF

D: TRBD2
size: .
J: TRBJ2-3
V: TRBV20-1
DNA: TGCAGTGCTAGAGATAGAGGCTGGACTAGAATCACAGATACGCAGTATTTT
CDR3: CSARDRGWTRITDTQYF

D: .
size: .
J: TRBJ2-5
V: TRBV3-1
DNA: TGTGCCAGCAGCCCTGAAAGGGGTGAACGTCAAGAGACCCAGTACTTC
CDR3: CASSPERGERQETQYF

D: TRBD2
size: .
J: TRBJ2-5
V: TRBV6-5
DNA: TGTGCCAGCAGCGGACTAGCGGGGCAAGAGACCCAGTACTTC
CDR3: CASSGLAGQETQYF

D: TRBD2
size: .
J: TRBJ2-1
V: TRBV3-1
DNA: TGTGCCAGCAGCTGGAGCGGGAGGGCCTTCAATGAGCAGTTCTTC
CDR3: CASSWSGRAFNEQFF

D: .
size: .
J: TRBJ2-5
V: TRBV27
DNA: TGTGCCAGCAACGCGGGAGAGACCCAGTACTTC
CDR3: CASNAGETQYF

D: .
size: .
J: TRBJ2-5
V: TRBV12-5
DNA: TGTGCTAGTGGTTTGAGCGGGGAGACCCAGTACTTC
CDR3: CASGLSGETQYF

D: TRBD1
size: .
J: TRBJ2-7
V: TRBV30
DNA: TGTGCCTGGAGCTTCGGGACAGGCTACGAGCAGTACTTC
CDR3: CAWSFGTGYEQYF

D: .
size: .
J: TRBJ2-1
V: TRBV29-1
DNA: TGCAGCGCCAACCCCAACAATGAGCAGTTCTTC
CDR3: CSANPNNEQFF

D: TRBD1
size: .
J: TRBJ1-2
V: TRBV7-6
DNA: TGTGCCAGCAGCTTTGGGCCGATCGGGACAGAGTATGGCTACACCTTC
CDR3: CASSFGPIGTEYGYTF

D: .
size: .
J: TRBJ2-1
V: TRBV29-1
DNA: TGCAGCGTTTGGGGACTCAACCGGCATGAGCAGTTCTTC
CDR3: CSVWGLNRHEQFF

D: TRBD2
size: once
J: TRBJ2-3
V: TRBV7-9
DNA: TGTGCCAGCAGCGCGGGACTAGCGGGAGGGGCTAGCACAGATACGCAGTATTTT
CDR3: CASSAGLAGGASTDTQYF

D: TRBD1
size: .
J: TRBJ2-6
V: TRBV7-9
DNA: TGTGCCAGCAGCACCCGGACAGGTCCTGGGGCCAACGTCCTGACTTTC
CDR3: CASSTRTGPGANVLTF

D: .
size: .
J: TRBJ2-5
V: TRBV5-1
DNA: TGCGCCAGCAGCTTGGTACTAATCTTTCAGCCGGGGGAGACCCAGTACTTC
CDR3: CASSLVLIFQPGETQYF

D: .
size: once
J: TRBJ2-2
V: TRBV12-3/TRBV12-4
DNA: TGTGCCAGCAGGTCTGTGGGAGGGGAGCTGTTTTTT
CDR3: CASRSVGGELFF

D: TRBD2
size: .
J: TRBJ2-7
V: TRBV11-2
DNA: TGTGCCAGCAGCCCTGTAGCGGGGAGCTCCTACGAGCAGTACTTC
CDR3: CASSPVAGSSYEQYF

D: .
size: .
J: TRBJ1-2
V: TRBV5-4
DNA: TGTGCCAGCAGCTTGGTGTCAGGCAACTATGGCTACACCTTC
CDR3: CASSLVSGNYGYTF